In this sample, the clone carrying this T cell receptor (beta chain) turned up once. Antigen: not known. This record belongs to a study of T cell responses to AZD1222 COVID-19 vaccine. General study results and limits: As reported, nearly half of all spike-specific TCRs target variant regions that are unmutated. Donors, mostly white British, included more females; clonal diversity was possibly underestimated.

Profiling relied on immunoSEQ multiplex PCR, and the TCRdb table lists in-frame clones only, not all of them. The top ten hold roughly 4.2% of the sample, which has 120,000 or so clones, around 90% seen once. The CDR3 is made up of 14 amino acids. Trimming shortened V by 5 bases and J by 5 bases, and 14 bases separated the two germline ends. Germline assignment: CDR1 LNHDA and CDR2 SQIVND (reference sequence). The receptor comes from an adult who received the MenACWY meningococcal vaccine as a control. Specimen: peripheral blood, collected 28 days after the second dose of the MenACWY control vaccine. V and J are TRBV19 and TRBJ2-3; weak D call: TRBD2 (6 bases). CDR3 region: CASSSGTPRDTQYF. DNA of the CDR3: TGTGCCAGTAGTTCCGGGACTCCCCGAGATACGCAGTATTTT.